This T cell receptor beta chain was retrieved from a study of blood T cells in healthy people across ages. This CDR3 contains 15 residues. Trimming cost V 0 bases and J 0 bases, with 9 bases left between them. CDR1 and CDR2 (germline): SGHRS, YFSETQ. This clonotype was seen a handful of times. Primed by a sample-barcoded 5' primer and a J-beta primer mix, a second PCR proceeded for about 6 to 11 cycles. TCRdb used MiXCR to reprocess the 5' RACE reads, holding one entry per CDR3 protein. The data show about 1.8 million distinct CDR3 sequences, 40% to 55% seen once. The sample comprised blood. The clonotype comes from a woman between 40 and 55 years old in good health. The chain joins TRBV5-1 to TRBJ2-5; D is undetermined. The CDR3 spells CASSLVASNQETQYF. The CDR3 region has the DNA TGCGCCAGCAGCTTGGTGGCGTCCAACCAAGAGACCCAGTACTTC. Full variable domain (outside the CDR3, taken from reference TRBV5-1 and TRBJ2-5): KAGVTQTPRYLIKTRGQQVTLSCSPISGHRSVSWYQQTPGQGLQFLFEYFSETQRNKGNFPGRFSGRQFSNSRSEMNVSTLELGDSALYLCASSLVASNQETQYFGPGTRLLVL.